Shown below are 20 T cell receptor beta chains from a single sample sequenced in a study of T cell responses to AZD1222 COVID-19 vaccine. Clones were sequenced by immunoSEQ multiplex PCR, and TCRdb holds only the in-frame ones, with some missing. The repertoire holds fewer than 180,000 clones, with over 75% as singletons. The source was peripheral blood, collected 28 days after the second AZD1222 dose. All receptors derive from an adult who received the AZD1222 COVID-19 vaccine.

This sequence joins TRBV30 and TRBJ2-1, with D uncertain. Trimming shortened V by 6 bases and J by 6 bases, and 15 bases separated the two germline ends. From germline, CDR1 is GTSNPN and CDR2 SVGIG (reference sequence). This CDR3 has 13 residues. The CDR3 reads CACTGPGSNEQFF. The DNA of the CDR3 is TGTGCCTGCACCGGCCCGGGTAGCAATGAGCAGTTCTTC.

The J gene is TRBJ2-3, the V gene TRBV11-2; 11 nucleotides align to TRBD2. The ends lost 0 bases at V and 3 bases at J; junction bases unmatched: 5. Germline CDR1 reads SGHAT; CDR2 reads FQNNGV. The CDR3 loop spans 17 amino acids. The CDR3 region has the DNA TGTGCCAGCAGCTTAGATACTAGCGGGAGAGCAACAGATACGCAGTATTTT. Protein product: CASSLDTSGRATDTQYF.

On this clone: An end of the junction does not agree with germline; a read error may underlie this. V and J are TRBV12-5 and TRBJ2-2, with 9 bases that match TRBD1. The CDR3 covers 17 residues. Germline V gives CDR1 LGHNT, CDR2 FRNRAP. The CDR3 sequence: CASGLPAGTGNIGELFF. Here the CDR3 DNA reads TGTGCTAGTGGTTTGCCCGCCGGGACAGGGAACATCGGGGAGCTGTTTTTT.

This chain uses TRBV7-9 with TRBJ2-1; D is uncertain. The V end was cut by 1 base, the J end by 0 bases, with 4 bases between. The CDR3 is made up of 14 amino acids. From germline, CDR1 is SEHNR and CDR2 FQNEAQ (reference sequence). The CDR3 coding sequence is TGTGCCAGCAGCTTAGGGAGCTCCTACAATGAGCAGTTCTTC. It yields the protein CASSLGSSYNEQFF.

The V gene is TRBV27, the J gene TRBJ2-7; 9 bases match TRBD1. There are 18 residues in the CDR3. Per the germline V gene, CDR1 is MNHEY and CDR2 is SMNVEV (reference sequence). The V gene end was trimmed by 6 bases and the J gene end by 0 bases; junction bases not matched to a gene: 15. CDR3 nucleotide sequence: TGTGCCAGCAGATCAGGGACAGGGTCCCTAATCCTCTCCTACGAGCAGTACTTC. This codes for CASRSGTGSLILSYEQYF.

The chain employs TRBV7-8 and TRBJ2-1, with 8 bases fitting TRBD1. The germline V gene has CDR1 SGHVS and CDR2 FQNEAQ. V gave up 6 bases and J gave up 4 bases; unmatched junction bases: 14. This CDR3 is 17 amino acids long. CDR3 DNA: TGTGCCAGCAGTCTCGGCATGGGGACAGGCCTTTACAATGAGCAGTTCTTC. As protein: CASSLGMGTGLYNEQFF.

The DNA for the CDR3 is TGTGCCAGCAGTTACTCCCGGACAGCCAATAATTCACCCCTCCACTTT. It is translated as CASSYSRTANNSPLHF. The J gene is TRBJ1-6, the V gene TRBV6-5, with a tentative D call TRBD1 (6 bases). The CDR3 is 16 amino acids. V lost 0 bases and J lost 5, with 11 bases in between. Germline CDR1 and CDR2: MNHEY and SVGAGI.

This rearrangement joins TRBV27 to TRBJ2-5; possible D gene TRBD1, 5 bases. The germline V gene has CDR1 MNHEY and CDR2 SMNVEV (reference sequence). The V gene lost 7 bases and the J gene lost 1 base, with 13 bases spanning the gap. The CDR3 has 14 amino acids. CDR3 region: CASNTRQGQETQYF. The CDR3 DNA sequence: TGTGCCAGCAATACTCGGCAGGGCCAAGAGACCCAGTACTTC.

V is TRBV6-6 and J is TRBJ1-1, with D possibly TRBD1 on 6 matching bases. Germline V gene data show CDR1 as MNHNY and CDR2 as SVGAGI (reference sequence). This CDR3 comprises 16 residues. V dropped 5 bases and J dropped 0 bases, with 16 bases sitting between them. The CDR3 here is CASSRPMGALNTEAFF. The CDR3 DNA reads TGTGCCAGCAGTCGACCCATGGGGGCCCTGAACACTGAAGCTTTCTTT.

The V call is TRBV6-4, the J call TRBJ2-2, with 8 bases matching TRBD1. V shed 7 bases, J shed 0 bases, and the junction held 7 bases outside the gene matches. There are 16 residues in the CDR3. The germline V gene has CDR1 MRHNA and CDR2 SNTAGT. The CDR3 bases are TGTGCCAGCACCCCAGAACAGGGGGCGAACACCGGGGAGCTGTTTTTT. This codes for CASTPEQGANTGELFF.

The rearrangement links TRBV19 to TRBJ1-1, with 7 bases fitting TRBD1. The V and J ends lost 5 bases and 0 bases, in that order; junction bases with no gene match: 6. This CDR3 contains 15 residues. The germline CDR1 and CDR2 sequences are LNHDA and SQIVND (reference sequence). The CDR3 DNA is TGTGCCAGTAGTTCGGCTGACAGGGTGAACACTGAAGCTTTCTTT. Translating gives CASSSADRVNTEAFF.

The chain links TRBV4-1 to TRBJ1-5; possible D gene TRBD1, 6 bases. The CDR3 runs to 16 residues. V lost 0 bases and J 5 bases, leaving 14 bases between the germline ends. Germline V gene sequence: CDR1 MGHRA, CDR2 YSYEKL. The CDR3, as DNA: TGCGCCAGCAGCCAAGATATGCAGGGGAGGCATCAGCCCCAGCATTTT. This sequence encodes CASSQDMQGRHQPQHF.

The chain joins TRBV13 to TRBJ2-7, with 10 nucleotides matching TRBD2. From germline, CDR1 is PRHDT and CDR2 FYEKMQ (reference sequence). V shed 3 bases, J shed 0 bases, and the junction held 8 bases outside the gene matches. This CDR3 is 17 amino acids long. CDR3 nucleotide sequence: TGTGCCAGCAGCTTCCGGACTAGCGGTCTGGTCTCCTACGAGCAGTACTTC. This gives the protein CASSFRTSGLVSYEQYF.

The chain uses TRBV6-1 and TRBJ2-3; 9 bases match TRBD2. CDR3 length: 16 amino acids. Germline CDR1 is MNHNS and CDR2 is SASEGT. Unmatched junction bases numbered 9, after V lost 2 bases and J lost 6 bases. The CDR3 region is CASSERREGRRDTQYF. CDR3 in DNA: TGTGCCAGCAGTGAAAGGCGGGAGGGCCGTAGGGATACGCAGTATTTT.

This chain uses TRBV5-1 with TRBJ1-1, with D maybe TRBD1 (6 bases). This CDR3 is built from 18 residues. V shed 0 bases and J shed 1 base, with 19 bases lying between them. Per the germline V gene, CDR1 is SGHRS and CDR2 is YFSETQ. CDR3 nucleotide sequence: TGCGCCAGCAGCTTGGCCCGGGGGGCCGGTGGGGAGAACACTGAAGCTTTCTTT. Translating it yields CASSLARGAGGENTEAFF.

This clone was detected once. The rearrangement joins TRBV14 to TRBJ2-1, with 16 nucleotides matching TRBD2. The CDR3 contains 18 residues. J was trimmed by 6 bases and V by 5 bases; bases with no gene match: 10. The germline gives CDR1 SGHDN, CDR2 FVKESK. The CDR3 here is CASSTRPGLAGGFNEQFF. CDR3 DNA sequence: TGTGCCAGCAGCACTCGACCGGGACTAGCGGGGGGGTTCAATGAGCAGTTCTTC.

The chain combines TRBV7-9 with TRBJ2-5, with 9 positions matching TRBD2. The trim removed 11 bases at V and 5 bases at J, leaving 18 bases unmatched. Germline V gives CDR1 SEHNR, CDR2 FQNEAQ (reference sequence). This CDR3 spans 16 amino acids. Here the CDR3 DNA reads TGTGCCCTCGGGCTAGCGGGACCCACAGGTCACGAGACCCAGTACTTC. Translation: CALGLAGPTGHETQYF. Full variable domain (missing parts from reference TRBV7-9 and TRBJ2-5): DTGVSQNPRHKITKRGQNVTFRCDPISEHNRLYWYRQTLGQGPEFLTYFQNEAQLEKSRLLSDRFSAERPKGSFSTLEIQRTEQGDSAMYLCALGLAGPTGHETQYFGPGTRLLVL.

CDR3 protein: CASSEGRGTYGYTF. DNA for the CDR3: TGTGCCAGCAGTGAAGGAAGGGGAACCTATGGCTACACCTTC. The chain joins TRBV6-1 to TRBJ1-2, with TRBD1 as a possible D gene (5 bases). V lost 1 base to trimming and J lost 4 bases, with 10 bases between them. Germline values: CDR1 MNHNS, CDR2 SASEGT. CDR3 length equals 14 residues.

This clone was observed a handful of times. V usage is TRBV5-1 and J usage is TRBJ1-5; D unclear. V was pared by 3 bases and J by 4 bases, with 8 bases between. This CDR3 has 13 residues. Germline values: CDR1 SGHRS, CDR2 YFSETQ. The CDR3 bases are TGCGCCAGCAGCTCCCCTCGGAATCAGCCCCAGCATTTT. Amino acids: CASSSPRNQPQHF.

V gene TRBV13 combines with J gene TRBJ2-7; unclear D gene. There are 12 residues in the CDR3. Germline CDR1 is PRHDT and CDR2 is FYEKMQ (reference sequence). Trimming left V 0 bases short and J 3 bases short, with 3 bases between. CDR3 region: CASSLGRYEQYF. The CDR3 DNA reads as TGTGCCAGCAGCTTAGGCCGCTACGAGCAGTACTTC.